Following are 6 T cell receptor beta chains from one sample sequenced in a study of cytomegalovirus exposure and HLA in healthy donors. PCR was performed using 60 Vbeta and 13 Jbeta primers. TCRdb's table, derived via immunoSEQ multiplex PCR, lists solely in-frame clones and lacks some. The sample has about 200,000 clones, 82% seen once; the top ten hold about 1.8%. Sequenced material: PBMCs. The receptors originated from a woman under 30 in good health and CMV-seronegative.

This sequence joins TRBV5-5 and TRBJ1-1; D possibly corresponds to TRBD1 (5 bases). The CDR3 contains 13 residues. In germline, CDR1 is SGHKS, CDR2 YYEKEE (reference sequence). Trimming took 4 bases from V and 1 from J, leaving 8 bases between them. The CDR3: CASSHTGNTEAFF. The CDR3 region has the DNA TGTGCCAGCAGCCATACAGGGAACACTGAAGCTTTCTTT.

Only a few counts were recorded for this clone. CDR3 residues: CASSPLGQGAEQYV. As DNA, the CDR3 is TGTGCCAGCAGTCCACTCGGACAGGGTGCCGAGCAGTACGTC. This chain links TRBV27 with TRBJ2-7, with 8 bases that match TRBD1. This CDR3 is built from 14 residues. Trimming removed 5 bases from V and 6 bases from J; junction bases left unmatched: 9. Per germline, CDR1 MNHEY and CDR2 SMNVEV (reference sequence).

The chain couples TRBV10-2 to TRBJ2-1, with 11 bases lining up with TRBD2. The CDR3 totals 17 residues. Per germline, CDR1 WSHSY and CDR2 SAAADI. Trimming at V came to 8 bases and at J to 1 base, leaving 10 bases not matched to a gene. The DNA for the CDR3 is TGCGCCAGCGCCAGACTAGCGGGAAGGGCGTCCTACAATGAGCAGTTCTTC. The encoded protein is CASARLAGRASYNEQFF.

The CDR3 coding sequence is TGTGCCTGGAGTCCACGGGGAGGAAGTAGCAATCAGCCCCAGCATTTT. This sequence encodes CAWSPRGGSSNQPQHF. The chain has TRBV30 and TRBJ1-5; D not resolved. V shed 2 bases and J shed 0 bases, with 14 bases lying between them. The germline V gene has CDR1 GTSNPN and CDR2 SVGIG (reference sequence). The CDR3 spans 16 residues.

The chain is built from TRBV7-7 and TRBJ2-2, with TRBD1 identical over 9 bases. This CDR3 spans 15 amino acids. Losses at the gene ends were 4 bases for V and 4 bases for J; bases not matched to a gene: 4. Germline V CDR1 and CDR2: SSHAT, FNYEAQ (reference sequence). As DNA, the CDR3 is TGTGCCAGCAGCTCGGACAGGGGTTTCACCGGGGAGCTGTTTTTT. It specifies CASSSDRGFTGELFF.

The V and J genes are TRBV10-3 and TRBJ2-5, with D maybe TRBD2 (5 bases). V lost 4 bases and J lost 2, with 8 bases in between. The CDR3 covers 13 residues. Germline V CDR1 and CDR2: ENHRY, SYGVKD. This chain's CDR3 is CAISVRDQETQYF. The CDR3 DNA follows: TGTGCCATCAGTGTCCGGGATCAAGAGACCCAGTACTTC.